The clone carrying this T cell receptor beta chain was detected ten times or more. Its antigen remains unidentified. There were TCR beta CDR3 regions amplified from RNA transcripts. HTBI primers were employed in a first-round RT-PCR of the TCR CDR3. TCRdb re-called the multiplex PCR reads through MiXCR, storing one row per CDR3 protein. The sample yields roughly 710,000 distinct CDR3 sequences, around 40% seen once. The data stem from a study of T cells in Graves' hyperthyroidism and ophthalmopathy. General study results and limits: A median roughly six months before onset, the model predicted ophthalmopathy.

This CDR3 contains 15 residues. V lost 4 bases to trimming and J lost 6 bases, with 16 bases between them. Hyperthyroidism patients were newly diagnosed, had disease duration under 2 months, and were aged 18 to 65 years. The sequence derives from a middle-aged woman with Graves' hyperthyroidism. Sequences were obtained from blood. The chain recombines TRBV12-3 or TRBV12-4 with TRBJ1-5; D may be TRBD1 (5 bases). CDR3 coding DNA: TGTGCCAGCAGTTGGGGGGAGGGAAGGGGTCAGCCCCAGCATTTT. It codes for CASSWGEGRGQPQHF.